These 21 T cell receptor beta chains share one sample of origin, sequenced in a study of cytomegalovirus exposure and HLA in healthy donors. This PCR relied on a set of 60 Vbeta primers and 13 Jbeta primers. Produced via immunoSEQ multiplex PCR; TCRdb's table is partial and in-frame only. Among 200,000 to 250,000 clones, around 79% were seen once, and the ten largest hold under 0.25%. The sample consisted of PBMCs. These receptor sequences come from a girl aged 2-10 years in good health and CMV-seronegative.

The chain links TRBV13 to TRBJ2-7; 8 bases line up with TRBD2. The CDR3 runs to 17 residues. CDR1 and CDR2 from the germline V gene are PRHDT and FYEKMQ (reference sequence). Germline trimming cut 0 bases from V and 3 bases from J; bases unmatched to any gene: 10. For the CDR3, the DNA is TGTGCCAGCAGCTTAGGCACTCAGCGGGAGTTATACTACGAGCAGTACTTC. Translated, it gives CASSLGTQRELYYEQYF.

This chain links TRBV29-1 with TRBJ2-7; 8 nucleotides match TRBD2. The V gene end was trimmed by 1 base and the J gene end by 2 bases; junction bases not matched to a gene: 10. The CDR3 length is 16 residues. Germline V gene lookup returns CDR1 SQVTM and CDR2 ANQGSEA. Written as DNA, the CDR3 is TGCAGCGTTGAAGGGGGAGTCGGCGGGGGGACCTACGAGCAGTACTTC. It yields the protein CSVEGGVGGGTYEQYF.

This sequence joins TRBV6-4 and TRBJ2-5, with D maybe TRBD1 (7 bases). The CDR3 is 12 amino acids. With 11 bases removed from V and 4 bases from J, the gap between germline ends came to 14 bases. CDR1 and CDR2 from the germline V gene are MRHNA and SNTAGT. This CDR3 is CAAGGKPETQYF. DNA for the CDR3: TGTGCCGCAGGGGGGAAGCCAGAGACCCAGTACTTC.

This chain uses TRBV10-3 with TRBJ1-1; D is perhaps TRBD1 (5 bases). The CDR3 loop spans 14 amino acids. Trimming shortened V by 3 bases and J by 1 base, and 9 bases separated the two germline ends. Germline CDR1 ENHRY, CDR2 SYGVKD. Here the CDR3 reads CAISEGAENTEAFF. DNA for the CDR3: TGTGCCATCAGTGAAGGGGCAGAGAACACTGAAGCTTTCTTT.

The chain uses TRBV7-9 and TRBJ1-3; D remains unclear. The CDR3 sequence is 13 residues long. Trimming stripped 10 bases from V and 0 bases from J, with 10 bases between. The germline gives CDR1 SEHNR, CDR2 FQNEAQ (reference sequence). The CDR3 spells CATWAGSGNTIYF. The CDR3 DNA reads TGTGCCACCTGGGCAGGCTCTGGAAACACCATATATTTT.

The chain joins TRBV7-6 to TRBJ2-5, with TRBD2 identical over 7 bases. CDR1 SGHVS and CDR2 FNYEAQ come from the germline V gene. This CDR3 comprises 14 residues. V lost 4 bases to trimming and J lost 4 bases; unmatched junction nucleotides: 6. This CDR3 reads CASSSTSVRETQYF. CDR3 in DNA: TGTGCCAGCAGCTCCACTAGCGTCAGAGAGACCCAGTACTTC.

The V gene is TRBV19, the J gene TRBJ2-3, with 11 positions matching TRBD2. With V trimmed by 4 bases and J by 1 base, 4 bases remained unmatched. In germline, CDR1 is LNHDA, CDR2 SQIVND (reference sequence). The CDR3 is 16 residues long. Written as DNA, the CDR3 is TGTGCCAGTAGTACCTTAGCGGGAGGGGGCACAGATACGCAGTATTTT. This translates into CASSTLAGGGTDTQYF.

The chain recombines TRBV7-9 with TRBJ1-2; possible D gene TRBD1, 5 bases. Per the germline V gene, CDR1 is SEHNR and CDR2 is FQNEAQ (reference sequence). The ends were cut back, 1 base at V and 5 bases at J, with 17 bases in the middle. The CDR3 runs 16 residues. The CDR3: CASSLGWGGMQYGYTF. CDR3 nucleotide sequence: TGTGCCAGCAGCTTAGGGTGGGGGGGGATGCAGTATGGCTACACCTTC.

This clone was seen only once. The rearrangement uses TRBV11-2 and TRBJ2-1; 12 bases line up with TRBD2. V was clipped by 3 bases and J by 3 bases; unmatched bases: 12. Germline CDR1 SGHAT, CDR2 FQNNGV. The CDR3 loop spans 19 amino acids. This CDR3 is CASSLPLAGGPKLYNEQFF. The CDR3 coding sequence is TGTGCCAGCAGCTTGCCTCTAGCGGGGGGGCCTAAACTCTACAATGAGCAGTTCTTC.

This clone was seen a handful of times. The chain carries TRBV7-9 and TRBJ2-1; D perhaps matches TRBD2 (5 bases). The length of the CDR3 is 19 residues. Deletions cut 5 bases from V and 3 bases from J, with 26 bases between. The germline V gene has CDR1 SEHNR and CDR2 FQNEAQ (reference sequence). Here the CDR3 DNA reads TGTGCCAGCAGCCCTCCGCGGGCATCGATCCCCCCGAACTACAATGAGCAGTTCTTC. Translation gives CASSPPRASIPPNYNEQFF.

The J gene is TRBJ1-5, the V gene TRBV19; 8 bases map to TRBD1. The CDR3 spans 18 residues. Germline assignment: CDR1 LNHDA and CDR2 SQIVND (reference sequence). With V trimmed by 1 base and J by 6 bases, 14 bases remained unmatched. The CDR3 nucleotides read TGTGCCAGTAGTATAGGTCGCCTACAGGGGGTCTCGCCTCAGCCCCAGCATTTT. It specifies CASSIGRLQGVSPQPQHF. The full variable domain, rest sourced from reference TRBV19 and TRBJ1-5, is DGGITQSPKYLFRKEGQNVTLSCEQNLNHDAMYWYRQDPGQGLRLIYYSQIVNDFQKGDIAEGYSVSREKKESFPLTVTSAQKNPTAFYLCASSIGRLQGVSPQPQHFGDGTRLSIL.

The chain recombines TRBV6-5 with TRBJ1-5; D is uncertain. This CDR3 has 13 amino acids. V was clipped by 4 bases and J by 0 bases, with 4 bases between them. The germline gives CDR1 MNHEY, CDR2 SVGAGI. For the CDR3, the DNA is TGTGCCAGCAGTTTTAATAGCAATCAGCCCCAGCATTTT. It translates to CASSFNSNQPQHF.

V is TRBV5-4 and J is TRBJ2-3; TRBD2 is a possible D gene (5 bases). V was pared by 0 bases and J by 6 bases, with 11 bases between. Germline values: CDR1 SGHNT, CDR2 YYREEE (reference sequence). The CDR3 has 14 amino acids. The CDR3 region has the DNA TGTGCCAGCAGCTTGGACGTGGGAGAGGATACGCAGTATTTT. It translates to CASSLDVGEDTQYF. Full variable domain (remainder filled in from reference TRBV5-4 and TRBJ2-3): ETGVTQSPTHLIKTRGQQVTLRCSSQSGHNTVSWYQQALGQGPQFIFQYYREEENGRGNFPPRFSGLQFPNYSSELNVNALELDDSALYLCASSLDVGEDTQYFGPGTRLTVL.

The chain combines TRBV2 with TRBJ2-7; 7 bases map to TRBD1. CDR1 is SNHLY, CDR2 FYNNEI, per germline. The CDR3 loop spans 14 amino acids. V was pared by 3 bases and J by 4 bases, with 6 bases of the junction left unmatched. The CDR3 bases are TGTGCCAGCAGTGAGAGAGGGACAGATTACGAGCAGTACTTC. The encoded protein is CASSERGTDYEQYF.

Comments on this clone: One end of the junction is discordant with germline, which a read error may explain. The J gene is TRBJ2-7, the V gene TRBV4-2; 7 bases are shared with TRBD2. This CDR3 spans 17 amino acids. Germline lookup yields CDR1 LGHNA and CDR2 YNFKEQ. The CDR3 sequence is CVSSPTRGGRGSYEQYF. CDR3 coding DNA: TGTGTCAGCAGTCCGACTCGGGGAGGGCGGGGCTCCTACGAGCAGTACTTC.

This clone was observed once. This chain connects TRBV5-4 to TRBJ1-2, with no clear D. V was pared by 4 bases and J by 4 bases, with 14 bases between. The germline V gene has CDR1 SGHNT and CDR2 YYREEE (reference sequence). There are 14 residues in the CDR3. The CDR3 nucleotides read TGTGCCAGCAGCCCACTAGACCGAGGCTATGGCTACACCTTC. The encoded protein is CASSPLDRGYGYTF.

The chain has TRBV5-1 and TRBJ1-1, with TRBD1 as a possible D gene (6 bases). Trimming stripped 3 bases from V and 5 bases from J, with 11 bases between. The CDR3 is 13 amino acids. The germline V gene encodes CDR1 SGHRS and CDR2 YFSETQ. The CDR3 DNA follows: TGCGCCAGCAGCTACACAGGGTATACTGAAGCTTTCTTT. Translating it yields CASSYTGYTEAFF.

This chain connects TRBV6-5 to TRBJ1-2; the D is unclear. Between the trimmed V and J ends, which lost 3 bases and 4 bases, there was a span of 15 bases. CDR3 size: 15 residues. Germline V gene lookup returns CDR1 MNHEY and CDR2 SVGAGI. The CDR3 spells CASSYNDQGLYGYTF. The CDR3 DNA is TGTGCCAGCAGTTATAACGACCAAGGACTCTATGGCTACACCTTC.

This clone occurred once. The J gene is TRBJ2-2, the V gene TRBV6-1; perhaps TRBD2 as D (5 bases). This CDR3 has 13 residues. Trimming removed 5 bases from V and 4 bases from J, with 8 bases in between. The germline CDR1 and CDR2 sequences are MNHNS and SASEGT. The CDR3 is CASSPRGTGELFF. The CDR3, as DNA: TGTGCCAGCAGTCCACGGGGCACCGGGGAGCTGTTTTTT.

This clone was picked up a small number of times. The rearrangement uses TRBV15 and TRBJ1-5; 10 bases line up with TRBD1. The CDR3 runs to 16 residues. The V segment lost 5 bases and the J segment 11 bases; nucleotides outside the gene matches: 15. Looked up from germline, CDR1 is LNHNV and CDR2 is YYDKDF (reference sequence). The CDR3 reads CATSVGTGAAGGAQHF. DNA for the CDR3: TGTGCCACCAGCGTAGGGACAGGGGCCGCCGGTGGCGCCCAGCATTTT.

This clone was detected only once. The chain employs TRBV7-9 and TRBJ2-4; a weak D match, TRBD2 (6 bases). Germline CDR1 reads SEHNR; CDR2 reads FQNEAQ (reference sequence). With 4 bases removed from V and 8 bases from J, the gap between germline ends came to 12 bases. This CDR3 comprises 13 residues. CDR3 nucleotides: TGTGCCAGCAGCTCCGACTCGGGGGACATTCAGTACTTC. Its protein is CASSSDSGDIQYF.